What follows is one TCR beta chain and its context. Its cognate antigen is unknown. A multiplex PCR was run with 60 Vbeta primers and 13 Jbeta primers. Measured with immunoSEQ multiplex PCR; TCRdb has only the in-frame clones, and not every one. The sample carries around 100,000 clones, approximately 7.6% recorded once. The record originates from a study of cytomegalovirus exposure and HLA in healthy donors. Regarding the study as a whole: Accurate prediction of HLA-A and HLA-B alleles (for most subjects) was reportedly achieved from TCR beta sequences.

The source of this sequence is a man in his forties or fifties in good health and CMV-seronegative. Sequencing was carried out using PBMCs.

As DNA, the CDR3 is TGTGCCAGCAGCTTATATCTAGCTGCCGAGCAGTACTTC. Amino acid sequence: CASSLYLAAEQYF. The V call is TRBV7-2, the J call TRBJ2-7, with D perhaps TRBD2 (5 bases). From germline, CDR1 is SGHTA and CDR2 FQGNSA. This CDR3 is built from 13 residues. V was trimmed by 2 bases and J by 6 bases, leaving 11 bases between them. The entire variable domain, with the rest obtained from reference TRBV7-2 and TRBJ2-7, is as follows: GAGVSQSPSNKVTEKGKDVELRCDPISGHTALYWYRQSLGQGLEFLIYFQGNSAPDKSGLPSDRFSAERTGGSVSTLTIQRTQQEDSAVYLCASSLYLAAEQYFGPGTRLTVT.